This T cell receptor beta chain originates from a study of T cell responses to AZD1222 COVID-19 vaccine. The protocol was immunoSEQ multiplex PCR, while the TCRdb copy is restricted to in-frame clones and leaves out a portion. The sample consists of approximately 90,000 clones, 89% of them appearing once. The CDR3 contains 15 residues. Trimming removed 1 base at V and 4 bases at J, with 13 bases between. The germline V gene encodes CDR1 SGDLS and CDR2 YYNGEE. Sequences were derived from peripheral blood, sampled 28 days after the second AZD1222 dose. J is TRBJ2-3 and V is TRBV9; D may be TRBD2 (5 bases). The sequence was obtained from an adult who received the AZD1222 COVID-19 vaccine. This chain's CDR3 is CASSVSEGASDTQYF. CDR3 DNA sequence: TGTGCCAGCAGCGTATCTGAGGGAGCATCAGATACGCAGTATTTT.